Shown below are 23 T cell receptor beta chains from a single sample sequenced in a study of human T cells and chemical hapten exposure. One entry per CDR3 protein, called by TCRdb with MiXCR from the RACE reads. Among 150,000 to 200,000 distinct CDR3 sequences listed, 25% to 30% were seen once. Indicated time point: pre-sensitization, week 0. As for treatment: therapeutic diphenylcyclopropenone sensitization with weekly scalp DPC. This specimen consisted of whole blood, obtained in connection with sensitization to the hapten diphenylcyclopropenone (DPC). These receptors originate from a woman in her thirties with alopecia areata. Some clones in this sample may be carry-over from other donors' samples.

This clonotype was counted many times. This chain connects TRBV29-1 to TRBJ1-1; D is ambiguous. V was trimmed by 5 bases and J by 8 bases, leaving 9 bases between them. Germline CDR1 is SQVTM and CDR2 is ANQGSEA. The length of the CDR3 is 10 residues. Here the CDR3 DNA reads TGCAGCGTTAACACGGGGGAAGCTTTCTTT. Translation: CSVNTGEAFF.

This clonotype was found a few times. J is TRBJ2-5 and V is TRBV4-3; the D call may be TRBD1 or TRBD2 (5 bases each). This CDR3 comprises 15 residues. V gave up 0 bases and J gave up 1 base, with 9 bases separating them. Germline CDR1 reads LGHNA; CDR2 reads YSLEER. DNA of the CDR3: TGCGCCAGCAGCCAAGAAGGGACCAGCCAAGAGACCCAGTACTTC. It yields the protein CASSQEGTSQETQYF.

The chain links TRBV28 to TRBJ2-5; a weak D match, TRBD2 (7 bases). Germline values: CDR1 MDHEN, CDR2 SYDVKM. The CDR3 totals 15 residues. The V and J ends lost 4 bases and 5 bases respectively, with 17 bases between them. The CDR3 bases are TGTGCCAGCAGTTCAGGGGACTATTGGCTCGAGACCCAGTACTTC. Translation: CASSSGDYWLETQYF.

This clonotype appeared a few times. This sequence joins TRBV24-1 and TRBJ2-1; D call uncertain. This CDR3 comprises 17 residues. The germline V gene encodes CDR1 KGHDR and CDR2 SFDVKD. The V gene lost 0 bases and the J gene lost 6 bases, with 17 bases spanning the gap. The DNA of the CDR3 is TGTGCCACCAGTGATTTGCCCTCCCAGCAGGCTGCCAATGAGCAGTTCTTC. The encoded protein is CATSDLPSQQAANEQFF.

The chain has TRBV27 and TRBJ1-2; D call uncertain. Germline CDR1 reads MNHEY; CDR2 reads SMNVEV (reference sequence). The CDR3 loop spans 13 amino acids. Trimming took off 2 bases at V and 8 bases at J, with 12 bases between the two ends. CDR3 residues: CASSLGPDLGYTF. For the CDR3, the DNA is TGTGCCAGCAGTTTAGGACCGGACCTAGGCTACACCTTC.

The chain couples TRBV20-1 to TRBJ2-5, with 7 positions matching TRBD2. This CDR3 spans 12 amino acids. V was pared by 4 bases and J by 4 bases, with 3 bases of the junction left unmatched. The germline V gene encodes CDR1 DFQATT and CDR2 SNEGSKA (reference sequence). CDR3: CSANSGGETQYF. The CDR3 coding sequence is TGCAGTGCTAATTCGGGAGGAGAGACCCAGTACTTC.

The chain recombines TRBV20-1 with TRBJ1-5; D gene uncertain. The V gene lost 3 bases and the J gene lost 1 base, with 4 bases spanning the gap. CDR3 length: 12 amino acids. The germline CDR1 and CDR2 sequences are DFQATT and SNEGSKA (reference sequence). CDR3 sequence: CSASRSNQPQHF. CDR3 coding DNA: TGCAGTGCTAGTCGGAGCAATCAGCCCCAGCATTTT.

V gene TRBV7-3 combines with J gene TRBJ1-1, with D tentatively TRBD1 (6 bases). Trimming removed 0 bases at V and 4 bases at J, with 12 bases between. Germline V gene data show CDR1 as SGHTA and CDR2 as FQGTGA. The CDR3 is 15 amino acids. DNA of the CDR3: TGTGCCAGCAGCTTAACGGGGGGGCGACCCACTGAAGCTTTCTTT. Translated, it gives CASSLTGGRPTEAFF.

The chain recombines TRBV6-5 with TRBJ2-6; D ambiguous. The germline V and J ends were trimmed by 7 bases and 0 bases, with 7 bases remaining between them. The CDR3 runs to 14 residues. Germline assignment: CDR1 MNHEY and CDR2 SVGAGI. The CDR3 DNA reads as TGTGCCAGCACCCCAGCCTCTGGGGCCAACGTCCTGACTTTC. This gives the protein CASTPASGANVLTF.

This clonotype was detected only a few times. The chain carries TRBV10-3 and TRBJ2-5, with a possible D match to TRBD1 (6 bases). Trimming cost V 10 bases and J 3 bases, with 15 bases left between them. This CDR3 region has 13 residues. Germline CDR1 reads ENHRY; CDR2 reads SYGVKD. CDR3 nucleotide sequence: TGTGCCAACGCGAGGGACATTAAAGAGACCCAGTACTTC. Its translation is CANARDIKETQYF.

The chain links TRBV12-3 or TRBV12-4 to TRBJ1-1; TRBD1 matches at 8 bases. The ends lost 5 bases at V and 0 bases at J; junction bases unmatched: 2. This CDR3 has 14 amino acids. DNA for the CDR3: TGTGCCAGCAGTGGACAGGGCATGAACACTGAAGCTTTCTTT. Amino acids: CASSGQGMNTEAFF.

This clonotype occurred a few times. This sequence joins TRBV28 and TRBJ2-3; tentative D call: TRBD1 (6 bases). The CDR3 has 14 residues. The germline V and J ends were trimmed by 3 bases and 2 bases, with 9 bases remaining between them. Germline CDR1 MDHEN, CDR2 SYDVKM. The DNA for the CDR3 is TGTGCCAGCAGTTTTGGACAGCTCACAGATACGCAGTATTTT. It encodes CASSFGQLTDTQYF.

The chain carries TRBV5-6 and TRBJ1-6, with a tentative D call TRBD1 (6 bases). Germline-derived CDR1 and CDR2 are SGHDT and YYEEEE. Trimming removed 4 bases from V and 10 bases from J, with 15 bases in between. The CDR3 is 14 residues long. The CDR3: CASSPTGIWSPLHF. CDR3 DNA sequence: TGTGCCAGCAGCCCCACAGGGATATGGTCACCCCTCCACTTT.

CDR3 in amino acids: CSALLRDEQFF. The CDR3 DNA follows: TGCAGTGCCCTTTTGAGGGATGAGCAGTTCTTC. V usage is TRBV20-1 and J usage is TRBJ2-1; a possible D gene is TRBD2 (5 bases). CDR3 size: 11 residues. The V gene's germline CDR1 is DFQATT and CDR2 SNEGSKA (reference sequence). V was cut by 6 bases and J by 8 bases, with 11 bases left in between.

This chain connects TRBV4-3 to TRBJ2-7, with TRBD2 as a possible D gene (6 bases). In germline, CDR1 is LGHNA, CDR2 YSLEER. V lost 4 bases, J lost 4 bases, and 17 bases lay in between. This CDR3 contains 15 residues. In DNA, the CDR3 is TGCGCCAGCAGCCGCGCTAGCGAAAGTGGTTACGAGCAGTACTTC. Residues: CASSRASESGYEQYF.

This chain connects TRBV30 to TRBJ1-1, with 8 bases identical to TRBD1. Germline V gives CDR1 GTSNPN, CDR2 SVGIG (reference sequence). The V gene end was trimmed by 5 bases and the J gene end by 1 base; junction bases not matched to a gene: 0. The length of the CDR3 is 12 residues. CDR3 loop: CAWGTGNTEAFF. The CDR3 DNA sequence: TGTGCCTGGGGGACAGGGAACACTGAAGCTTTCTTT.

The table lists this clonotype with a count of one. The chain carries TRBV7-9 and TRBJ2-7; D call uncertain. There are 12 residues in the CDR3. Trimming took 1 base from V and 6 from J, leaving 7 bases between them. CDR1 and CDR2 from the germline V gene are SEHNR and FQNEAQ (reference sequence). CDR3 nucleotides: TGTGCCAGCAGCTTAGAGGGTGCCGAGCAGTACTTC. It translates to CASSLEGAEQYF. The entire variable domain, with the rest obtained from reference TRBV7-9 and TRBJ2-7, is as follows: DTGVSQNPRHKITKRGQNVTFRCDPISEHNRLYWYRQTLGQGPEFLTYFQNEAQLEKSRLLSDRFSAERPKGSFSTLEIQRTEQGDSAMYLCASSLEGAEQYFGPGTRLTVT.

The J gene is TRBJ1-2, the V gene TRBV3-1, with a possible D match to TRBD1 (5 bases). The CDR3 sequence is 13 residues long. CDR1 is LGHDT, CDR2 YNNKEL, per germline (reference sequence). V shed 0 bases and J shed 4 bases, with 6 bases lying between them. CDR3 protein: CASSQDGGYGYTF. CDR3 coding DNA: TGTGCCAGCAGCCAAGATGGGGGCTATGGCTACACCTTC.

V usage is TRBV2 and J usage is TRBJ1-6; 11 bases are shared with TRBD1. The CDR3 is made up of 14 amino acids. The trim removed 8 bases at V and 11 bases at J, leaving 8 bases unmatched. CDR1 and CDR2 (germline): SNHLY, FYNNEI. The CDR3 nucleotides are TGTGCCAGCCGGACCGGGACAGGGGGACCACCCCTCCACTTT. Translation: CASRTGTGGPPLHF. Based on the CDR3 plus reference TRBV2 and TRBJ1-6, the full variable domain is EPEVTQTPSHQVTQMGQEVILRCVPISNHLYFYWYRQILGQKVEFLVSFYNNEISEKSEIFDDQFSVERPDGSNFTLKIRSTKLEDSAMYFCASRTGTGGPPLHFGNGTRLTVT.

This clonotype was detected many times. The J gene is TRBJ1-2, the V gene TRBV28, with TRBD1 matching over 7 bases. This CDR3 spans 13 amino acids. Germline V gene lookup returns CDR1 MDHEN and CDR2 SYDVKM. J lost 8 bases, V lost 7 bases, and 10 bases had no gene match. The CDR3 coding sequence is TGTGCCAGCACCGGGACAGCAATATGGGGCTACACCTTC. Its protein product is CASTGTAIWGYTF.

The J gene is TRBJ1-6, the V gene TRBV7-9; maybe TRBD1 (5 bases). The CDR3 consists of 13 residues. Germline-derived CDR1 and CDR2 are SEHNR and FQNEAQ (reference sequence). Trimming pared 7 bases from V and 6 bases from J, leaving 10 bases between. DNA of the CDR3: TGTGCCAGCATTGGGGGAGGTAATTCACCCCTCCACTTT. This sequence encodes CASIGGGNSPLHF.

At least ten counts were recorded for this clonotype. The V call is TRBV3-1, the J call TRBJ1-4; D ambiguous. In germline, CDR1 is LGHDT, CDR2 YNNKEL (reference sequence). The CDR3 contains 17 residues. Trimming took off 0 bases at V and 0 bases at J, with 11 bases between the two ends. This CDR3 reads CASSQDRALATNEKLFF. As DNA, the CDR3 is TGTGCCAGCAGCCAAGATAGGGCTTTGGCAACTAATGAAAAACTGTTTTTT.

This chain links TRBV7-2 with TRBJ2-7, with 10 bases matching TRBD1. Germline V gene sequence: CDR1 SGHTA, CDR2 FQGNSA. The CDR3 contains 14 residues. Losses at the gene ends were 5 bases for V and 9 bases for J; bases not matched to a gene: 10. CDR3 region: CASSPPGTGVRQYF. CDR3 in DNA: TGTGCCAGCAGCCCTCCCGGGACAGGGGTGCGGCAGTACTTC.